The T cell receptor (beta chain) described here comes from a study of cytomegalovirus exposure and HLA in healthy donors. Study results and limitations: Some highly shared sequence variants likely arose as a pipeline artifact.

This clone was seen only a few times. The antigen is not known. The PCR had 60 Vbeta and 13 Jbeta primers. TCRdb's copy holds only in-frame clones and misses some; the assay was immunoSEQ multiplex PCR. The sample shows fewer than 250,000 clones, 60% to 80% of them seen only once. The V segment lost 5 bases and the J segment 3 bases; nucleotides outside the gene matches: 4. CDR3 length: 15 amino acids. Per the germline V gene, CDR1 is SEHNR and CDR2 is FQNEAQ (reference sequence). Sequenced input: PBMCs. The J gene is TRBJ2-1, the V gene TRBV7-9; 10 bases align to TRBD2. This TCR was sampled from a male donor in good health and CMV-seronegative. The CDR3 DNA reads as TGTGCCAGCAGCCCCGGGACTAGCGACTACAATGAGCAGTTCTTC. This translates into CASSPGTSDYNEQFF.